This TCR beta chain is drawn from a study of blood T cell repertoires in COVID-19 (TCRdb year 2020). Background for the entire study: Samples covering the acute and convalescent phases of COVID-19 were provided by collaborators in the United States, Italy and Spain. HLA class I and class II types, where available, came from metadata supplied by the sample provider rather than from assay-based typing. The prospective study material was composed of cDNA or gDNA derived from T cells, B-cell-depleted T cells, or PBMCs. The repertoires were released in a freely available public database meant as a resource for research on the immune response to SARS-CoV-2. The dataset comprised deeply sampled blood TCRbeta repertoires from subjects exposed to, actively infected with, or recovered from COVID-19. The samples were drawn from two sources: the first 160 participants of the ongoing ImmuneRACE study, and 1,200 or so subjects contributed by 6 global collaborators. Sample metadata almost always included a de-identified subject ID, COVID-19 status, age in years and sex.

TCRbeta CDR3 regions were amplified from genomic DNA using the immunoSEQ Assay, a bias-controlled multiplex PCR. As for the authors' bioinformatics: The number of nucleated cells in each sample was estimated by amplification of reference gene primers within the assay. To quantify the absolute abundance of each unique TCRbeta CDR3 rearrangement, sequence reads were collapsed and filtered. For each sample, productive Simpson clonality was calculated as the square root of Simpson's diversity index over productive rearrangements. Drawn from immuneACCESS, this table holds only the in-frame rearrangements with V and J called that TCRdb kept. Clones are partly lost; checked studies trace under half to an unresolved V gene and leave the rest unexplained. V and J calls and clone size are given by that table; D and trimming were obtained from the DNA. This sample has approximately 85,000 clones in its table, and over 75% of those were observed once. The ten largest clones add up to 10% to 15% of the sample.

V is cut back by 5 bases and J by 5 bases, with 10 bases in the junction unmatched. From a lookup of the germline V gene, CDR1 and CDR2 are SGHVS and FNYEAQ. Taken from cysteine to phenylalanine, the CDR3 has 16 residues. Here the CDR3 DNA is all that survives: 48 bases in frame from base 1. The collaborating institutions used their own protocols to collect whole blood in K2EDTA tubes. For TCRbeta analysis, collaborators shipped samples in one of three forms: frozen whole blood, isolated PBMCs, or DNA extracted from either of those sample types. Beyond this particular receptor, the publication reports: How much clinical and demographic metadata was included differed by source and by participant, and the metadata was provided uncurated.

A word on this clone: The antigen it recognizes is unknown. There are no base qualities to consult, and no much larger clone falls within one base.

The sequence came from a human donor in a cohort sampled during active COVID-19. What was sequenced was peripheral blood. The chain links TRBV7-6 with TRBJ2-1; 9 bases in between match TRBD1. The DNA reads as follows: TGTGCCAGCAGCCCAGGACAGGGGATAACGAACAATGAGCAGTTCTTC. It translates to CASSPGQGITNNEQFF.